The 10 T cell receptor beta chains given below trace back to one sample, sequenced in a study of T cell responses to AZD1222 COVID-19 vaccine. The data were produced by immunoSEQ multiplex PCR, yet TCRdb's version contains in-frame clones alone and is incomplete. Altogether roughly 150,000 clones are present, roughly 90% being singletons, with the ten largest covering roughly 1.6%. The sequenced sample was peripheral blood, obtained 28 days after the second AZD1222 dose. These receptors all stem from an adult who received the AZD1222 COVID-19 vaccine.

The J gene is TRBJ1-5, the V gene TRBV12-3 or TRBV12-4, with D unclear. CDR3 size: 12 residues. Trimming shortened V by 7 bases and J by 6 bases, and 10 bases separated the two germline ends. The CDR3 is CASNRGGQPQHF. CDR3 coding DNA: TGTGCCAGCAACCGGGGAGGTCAGCCCCAGCATTTT.

The genes are TRBV6-5 and TRBJ1-2; no clear D. Germline V lookup: CDR1 MNHEY, CDR2 SVGAGI. This CDR3 is 11 amino acids long. CDR3 protein: CASRREDGYTF. CDR3 coding DNA: TGTGCTTCCAGAAGGGAGGATGGCTACACCTTC.

This chain uses TRBV30 with TRBJ2-7; D is undetermined. Deletions cut 3 bases from V and 3 bases from J, with 6 bases between. Germline V lookup: CDR1 GTSNPN, CDR2 SVGIG (reference sequence). CDR3 length equals 11 residues. CDR3 DNA sequence: TGTGCCTGGAGCCCCAGCTACGAGCAGTACTTC. It specifies CAWSPSYEQYF.

This clone was counted a single time. The CDR3 bases are TGTGCCAGCAGTTACTCGAGGCGGGGGGATGGCTACACCTTC. Its translation is CASSYSRRGDGYTF. The chain carries TRBV6-5 and TRBJ1-2; TRBD1 is a possible D gene (5 bases). V lost 0 bases and J 6 bases, leaving 11 bases between the germline ends. Germline V gives CDR1 MNHEY, CDR2 SVGAGI. The CDR3 totals 14 residues.

This clone was picked up a small number of times. This chain links TRBV30 with TRBJ2-7; TRBD1 matches at 7 bases. Germline V lookup: CDR1 GTSNPN, CDR2 SVGIG (reference sequence). The CDR3 contains 14 residues. With V trimmed by 6 bases and J by 2 bases, 10 bases remained unmatched. As DNA, the CDR3 is TGTGCCTGCGAGTCCGGGACAGTCCCCTACGAGCAGTACTTC. Translating it yields CACESGTVPYEQYF.

J is TRBJ1-6 and V is TRBV7-6, with 7 bases identical to TRBD1. The J segment lost 7 bases and the V segment lost 1 base, leaving 7 bases of the junction unmatched. The V gene's germline CDR1 is SGHVS and CDR2 FNYEAQ. The CDR3 has 16 amino acids. The CDR3 region has the DNA TGTGCCAGCAGCTTAGGGGCAGGGGGGCCCAATTCACCCCTCCACTTT. It specifies CASSLGAGGPNSPLHF.

The chain links TRBV29-1 to TRBJ2-5, with 8 bases that match TRBD1. The ends lost 6 bases at V and 5 bases at J; junction bases unmatched: 11. CDR1 and CDR2 (germline): SQVTM, ANQGSEA. The length of the CDR3 is 14 residues. The CDR3 DNA reads as TGCAGCGTCGTTCGGACAGGGCTAGGGGAGACCCAGTACTTC. Its protein product is CSVVRTGLGETQYF. Supplemented by reference TRBV29-1 and TRBJ2-5, the full variable domain reads SAVISQKPSRDICQRGTSLTIQCQVDSQVTMMFWYRQQPGQSLTLIATANQGSEATYESGFVIDKFPISRPNLTFSTLTVSNMSPEDSSIYLCSVVRTGLGETQYFGPGTRLLVL.

This clone was seen more than once but under ten times. CDR3 nucleotide sequence: TGTGCCATCACTCGGGCCCCGGAGGAGACCCAGTACTTC. Translated: CAITRAPEETQYF. V and J are TRBV10-3 and TRBJ2-5; no reliable D call. This CDR3 spans 13 amino acids. V lost 7 bases to trimming and J lost 5 bases, with 14 bases between them. Germline-derived CDR1 and CDR2 are ENHRY and SYGVKD.

The V gene is TRBV7-2, the J gene TRBJ2-2; 9 bases align to TRBD2. The CDR3 runs to 16 residues. V shed 2 bases, J shed 6 bases, and the junction held 7 bases outside the gene matches. Germline loops: CDR1 SGHTA, CDR2 FQGNSA. The CDR3 coding sequence is TGTGCCAGCAGCTTAAGGATCAAGCGGGGGGCCGGGGAGCTGTTTTTT. Amino acids: CASSLRIKRGAGELFF.

The chain uses TRBV15 and TRBJ2-2, with 9 bases matching TRBD2. The V gene end was trimmed by 3 bases and the J gene end by 6 bases; junction bases not matched to a gene: 11. The CDR3 has 17 residues. Germline V gene lookup returns CDR1 LNHNV and CDR2 YYDKDF (reference sequence). The CDR3 protein is CATSRELLTSGAGELFF. CDR3 DNA: TGTGCCACCAGCAGGGAACTTTTGACTAGCGGAGCCGGGGAGCTGTTTTTT.